These 20 T cell receptor beta chains were all obtained from the same sample, sequenced in a study of naive and memory T cell subsets. Two oligonucleotides, mixed equimolar, formed the beta constant-region primer covering TRBC1 and TRBC2. Each CDR3 protein is one row after TCRdb ran MiXCR on the UMI-ligation and nested PCR reads. The sample shows 140,000 to 150,000 distinct CDR3 sequences, about a sixth of them seen only once. The sequenced sample consisted of naive CD4+ T cells from blood. Every receptor here comes from a human donor in good health.

The table lists this clonotype with a few counts. A junction boundary mismatches the germline segment, possibly from a read error. V usage is TRBV6-1 and J usage is TRBJ2-3; D is perhaps TRBD2 (5 bases). Germline CDR1 and CDR2: MNHNS and SASEGT. This CDR3 region has 13 residues. This CDR3 reads CASSEAYPGVLDF. The CDR3 region has the DNA TGTGCCAGCAGTGAAGCGTACCCCGGGGTGCTGGATTTT.

This chain joins TRBV20-1 and TRBJ1-4, with D unclear. Between the trimmed V and J ends, which lost 5 bases and 6 bases, there was a span of 13 bases. The germline CDR1 and CDR2 sequences are DFQATT and SNEGSKA (reference sequence). This CDR3 is built from 13 residues. The CDR3 reads CSAVPSGYEKLFF. Written as DNA, the CDR3 is TGCAGTGCTGTCCCTAGTGGGTATGAAAAACTGTTTTTT.

The chain joins TRBV28 to TRBJ1-6; D may be TRBD1 (6 bases). This CDR3 is built from 15 residues. The V end lost 3 bases, the J end lost 5 bases, and 11 bases lay between the germline ends. The V gene's germline CDR1 is MDHEN and CDR2 SYDVKM. The CDR3 DNA reads as TGTGCCAGCAGTTTTGCGGGGGCTAATAATTCACCCCTCCACTTT. Its protein product is CASSFAGANNSPLHF.

J is TRBJ1-1 and V is TRBV20-1; TRBD1 is a possible D gene (5 bases). The germline V and J ends were trimmed by 5 bases and 8 bases, with 15 bases remaining between them. This CDR3 is built from 12 residues. Germline V CDR1 and CDR2: DFQATT, SNEGSKA (reference sequence). The CDR3 DNA follows: TGCAGTGCTCACGGGGCAGTTGGGGAAGCTTTCTTT. This encodes CSAHGAVGEAFF.

J is TRBJ2-5 and V is TRBV3-1; 8 bases agree with TRBD2. V shed 0 bases and J 5 bases; nucleotides not matched to a gene: 8. Germline CDR1 reads LGHDT; CDR2 reads YNNKEL (reference sequence). This CDR3 has 16 amino acids. CDR3: CASSQDLGPGGETQYF. The CDR3 nucleotides read TGTGCCAGCAGCCAAGATCTCGGACCGGGGGGGGAGACCCAGTACTTC.

The chain uses TRBV20-1 and TRBJ2-5; no clear D. The V and J ends lost 6 bases and 5 bases respectively, with 13 bases between them. The CDR3 loop spans 12 amino acids. The germline CDR1 and CDR2 sequences are DFQATT and SNEGSKA (reference sequence). The CDR3 DNA reads TGCAGTGCAAGAAGTGGCGGTGAGACCCAGTACTTC. Translated, it gives CSARSGGETQYF.

This clonotype was detected a few times. The chain employs TRBV10-3 and TRBJ1-5, with D unresolved. The CDR3 extends over 17 amino acids. V was clipped by 0 bases and J by 0 bases, with 12 bases between them. The V gene's germline CDR1 is ENHRY and CDR2 SYGVKD. CDR3 sequence reads: CAISESFPGYSNQPQHF. The CDR3 region has the DNA TGTGCCATCAGTGAGTCGTTCCCCGGGTATAGCAATCAGCCCCAGCATTTT.

The chain joins TRBV18 to TRBJ2-2; no definite D call. V was clipped by 1 base and J by 6 bases, with 12 bases between them. Germline V gives CDR1 KGHSH, CDR2 LQKENI. CDR3 length: 15 amino acids. The CDR3 DNA sequence: TGTGCCAGCTCACCACAAGAGACCGGTCCCGGGGAGCTGTTTTTT. It is translated as CASSPQETGPGELFF.

This clonotype turned up a few times. The rearrangement joins TRBV28 to TRBJ1-4; D is unresolved. CDR1 MDHEN and CDR2 SYDVKM come from the germline V gene. The CDR3 spans 10 residues. V was shortened by 6 bases and J by 8 bases, with 4 bases between the two germline ends. The CDR3 region has the DNA TGTGCCAGCAGATCCGAAAAACTGTTTTTT. It codes for CASRSEKLFF.

This clonotype has just a few counts. The chain employs TRBV10-3 and TRBJ2-2; the D gene is possibly TRBD2 (6 bases). This CDR3 has 15 residues. The germline V gene has CDR1 ENHRY and CDR2 SYGVKD. V was shortened by 7 bases and J by 1 base, with 13 bases between the two germline ends. The CDR3 spells CAINVRRGNTGELFF. Here the CDR3 DNA reads TGTGCCATCAACGTTCGGCGGGGGAACACCGGGGAGCTGTTTTTT.

The chain recombines TRBV30 with TRBJ1-5; D is perhaps TRBD1 (5 bases). Trimming shortened V by 3 bases and J by 2 bases, and 8 bases separated the two germline ends. The germline V gene has CDR1 GTSNPN and CDR2 SVGIG (reference sequence). The CDR3 sequence is 13 residues long. The CDR3 nucleotides read TGTGCCTGGAGGGGGCAGGGCAATCAGCCCCAGCATTTT. The encoded protein is CAWRGQGNQPQHF.

This clonotype was observed a few times. The chain uses TRBV9 and TRBJ2-3; 10 positions match TRBD2. Germline loops: CDR1 SGDLS, CDR2 YYNGEE. The CDR3 sequence is 13 residues long. J lost 5 bases, V lost 7 bases, and 4 bases had no gene match. The CDR3 DNA sequence: TGTGCCAGCGGGCTAGCGGGAGTAGATACGCAGTATTTT. Translated, it gives CASGLAGVDTQYF.

The CDR3 spells CASSISGSTDTQYF. As DNA, the CDR3 is TGTGCCAGCTCAATCTCCGGGAGCACAGATACGCAGTATTTT. The J gene is TRBJ2-3, the V gene TRBV18, with D uncertain. V was clipped by 5 bases and J by 0 bases, with 9 bases between them. The length of the CDR3 is 14 residues. Germline loops: CDR1 KGHSH, CDR2 LQKENI.

V and J are TRBV7-9 and TRBJ2-2, with a weak D call TRBD2 (6 bases). Germline V gene sequence: CDR1 SEHNR, CDR2 FQNEAQ (reference sequence). This CDR3 spans 14 amino acids. Trimming cost V 6 bases and J 6 bases, with 14 bases left between them. The chain's CDR3 is CASSLGLDPGELFF. The CDR3 DNA follows: TGTGCCAGCAGTTTGGGACTCGATCCCGGGGAGCTGTTTTTT.

The genes are TRBV20-1 and TRBJ2-3; 11 bases are a match to TRBD2. Germline lookup yields CDR1 DFQATT and CDR2 SNEGSKA (reference sequence). CDR3 length equals 17 residues. Trimming removed 5 bases from V and 1 base from J; junction bases left unmatched: 11. In nucleotides, the CDR3 is TGCAGTGCTGAGGGACTAGCGGCGAGCCGTCGCACAGATACGCAGTATTTT. Amino acid sequence: CSAEGLAASRRTDTQYF.

This clonotype was counted between two and nine times. The chain employs TRBV2 and TRBJ2-7; 9 bases are a match to TRBD2. The length of the CDR3 is 13 residues. The junction had 2 bases not matched to a gene; V was cut back by 8 bases and J by 0 bases. Germline V CDR1 and CDR2: SNHLY, FYNNEI. CDR3: CASGSGSSYEQYF. In nucleotides, the CDR3 is TGTGCCAGCGGTAGCGGGAGCTCCTACGAGCAGTACTTC.

The chain combines TRBV20-1 with TRBJ2-7, with D possibly TRBD2 on 5 matching bases. CDR3 length equals 13 residues. Germline assignment: CDR1 DFQATT and CDR2 SNEGSKA (reference sequence). Trimming removed 7 bases at V and 7 bases at J, with 20 bases between. DNA for the CDR3: TGCAGTGAGTTGTGGGAGTCCTATGGAGAGCAGTACTTC. Protein: CSELWESYGEQYF.

At least ten counts were recorded for this clonotype. The chain carries TRBV20-1 and TRBJ2-1; 8 bases match TRBD2. With 0 bases clipped from V and 4 bases from J, the junction kept 11 bases outside the gene matches. The germline V gene has CDR1 DFQATT and CDR2 SNEGSKA (reference sequence). The CDR3 contains 17 residues. The CDR3 loop reads CSARDRRTGGPYNEQFF. Written as DNA, the CDR3 is TGCAGTGCTAGAGATCGGAGAACGGGAGGGCCGTACAATGAGCAGTTCTTC.

Here the CDR3 reads CASRPTGSRQPQHF. The CDR3 coding sequence is TGTGCCAGCAGACCCACAGGGTCACGACAGCCCCAGCATTTT. The chain carries TRBV12-3 or TRBV12-4 and TRBJ1-5, with D maybe TRBD1 (6 bases). Trimming shortened V by 6 bases and J by 7 bases, and 16 bases separated the two germline ends. The CDR3 totals 14 residues.

This rearrangement joins TRBV29-1 to TRBJ2-5; D perhaps matches TRBD1 (6 bases). Germline CDR1 is SQVTM and CDR2 is ANQGSEA. The CDR3 covers 12 residues. Trimming took off 4 bases at V and 5 bases at J, with 11 bases between the two ends. The CDR3 DNA sequence: TGCAGCGTTGGGGGGCCAGGGGAGACCCAGTACTTC. It yields the protein CSVGGPGETQYF.